The 25 T cell receptor beta chains given below trace back to one sample, sequenced in a study of immune evolution from preneoplasia to lung adenocarcinoma. Produced via immunoSEQ multiplex PCR; TCRdb's table is partial and in-frame only. The sample consists of 4,500 or so clones, just over 75% of them appearing once. Sequenced: FFPE adjacent normal lung tissue. These receptors all come from a person aged 55-80 years with lung adenocarcinoma.

Here the CDR3 DNA reads TGCAGCGTTGTTGTGGACGGGGAAAAACTGTTTTTT. Its translation: CSVVVDGEKLFF. The chain has TRBV29-1 and TRBJ1-4; no reliable D call. CDR1 and CDR2 (germline): SQVTM, ANQGSEA. The V and J ends lost 4 bases and 8 bases respectively, with 11 bases between them. CDR3 length: 12 residues.

This clone appeared once. V gene TRBV5-1 combines with J gene TRBJ2-1, with a tentative D call TRBD2 (5 bases). The CDR3 has 13 amino acids. From germline, CDR1 is SGHRS and CDR2 YFSETQ. Trimming removed 0 bases from V and 6 bases from J, with 7 bases in between. The chain's CDR3 is CASSLARGNEQFF. The CDR3 nucleotides read TGCGCCAGCAGCTTGGCCCGGGGCAATGAGCAGTTCTTC.

The chain couples TRBV6-1 to TRBJ1-4; a possible D gene is TRBD1 (6 bases). Trimming shortened V by 3 bases and J by 5 bases, and 19 bases separated the two germline ends. The length of the CDR3 is 17 residues. Germline CDR1 and CDR2: MNHNS and SASEGT. In DNA form, the CDR3 reads TGTGCCAGCAGTGACAGGGGTGCTGCTAGGGAAAATGAAAAACTGTTTTTT. Residues: CASSDRGAARENEKLFF.

The chain joins TRBV12-5 to TRBJ1-1; D is uncertain. The germline CDR1 and CDR2 sequences are LGHNT and FRNRAP. The CDR3 totals 13 residues. With 5 bases removed from V and 0 bases from J, the gap between germline ends came to 7 bases. The CDR3 spells CASGQRVNTEAFF. CDR3 DNA: TGTGCTAGTGGTCAACGGGTGAACACTGAAGCTTTCTTT.

This chain connects TRBV19 to TRBJ2-1; 13 nucleotides line up with TRBD2. The CDR3 runs 20 residues. Germline CDR1 and CDR2: LNHDA and SQIVND (reference sequence). The J segment lost 7 bases and the V segment lost 4 bases, leaving 19 bases of the junction unmatched. As DNA, the CDR3 is TGTGCCAGTAGTACCCCGACTAGCGGGGGGCAAGGATACAATAAAAATGAGCAGTTCTTC. Translation gives CASSTPTSGGQGYNKNEQFF.

The chain is built from TRBV10-1 and TRBJ2-1; TRBD2 matches 9 bases. The germline V gene encodes CDR1 WNHNN and CDR2 SYGVQD (reference sequence). The CDR3 has 15 residues. With V trimmed by 4 bases and J by 1 base, 2 bases remained unmatched. The CDR3 loop reads CASSVAGGSYNEQFF. DNA for the CDR3: TGCGCCAGCAGTGTGGCGGGGGGGTCCTACAATGAGCAGTTCTTC.

The CDR3: CASSFRREETQYF. CDR3 DNA sequence: TGTGCCAGCAGCTTTCGCAGGGAAGAGACCCAGTACTTC. The V and J genes are TRBV11-2 and TRBJ2-5, with D maybe TRBD1 (5 bases). Germline CDR1 reads SGHAT; CDR2 reads FQNNGV. This CDR3 has 13 residues. V shed 3 bases and J shed 3 bases, with 8 bases lying between them.

This sequence joins TRBV27 and TRBJ1-3; no firm D call. Trimming stripped 5 bases from V and 2 bases from J, with 13 bases between. CDR1 MNHEY and CDR2 SMNVEV come from the germline V gene (reference sequence). The CDR3 runs to 15 residues. The CDR3 is CASSPRSATGNTIYF. The DNA for the CDR3 is TGTGCCAGCAGTCCCCGTTCAGCGACTGGAAACACCATATATTTT.

The J gene is TRBJ2-3, the V gene TRBV11-2, with D maybe TRBD1 (6 bases). The CDR3 consists of 15 residues. The germline V gene encodes CDR1 SGHAT and CDR2 FQNNGV. The V end lost 0 bases, the J end lost 1 base, and 8 bases lay between the germline ends. CDR3 in DNA: TGTGCCAGCAGCTTAGAGGGACAAGGCACAGATACGCAGTATTTT. Translating it yields CASSLEGQGTDTQYF.

Details on this clone: Other nucleotide sequences in the sample specify the same CDR3. The CDR3 sequence: CASSQGTSDRKETQYF. The CDR3 nucleotides are TGTGCCAGCAGCCAGGGGACTAGCGACAGGAAAGAGACCCAGTACTTC. The V gene is TRBV14, the J gene TRBJ2-5, with TRBD2 matching over 10 bases. The CDR3 is made up of 16 amino acids. J lost 3 bases, V lost 3 bases, and 7 bases had no gene match. Germline V lookup: CDR1 SGHDN, CDR2 FVKESK.

This clone was found a few times. This rearrangement joins TRBV10-1 to TRBJ1-6; TRBD1 agrees at 9 bases. Unmatched junction bases numbered 18, after V lost 11 bases and J lost 13 bases. Germline V CDR1 and CDR2: WNHNN, SYGVQD (reference sequence). The CDR3 runs 15 residues. The CDR3 is CAGGFTGQGISPLHF. The CDR3 DNA sequence: TGCGCCGGGGGGTTCACGGGACAGGGTATCTCTCCCCTCCACTTT.

This chain connects TRBV5-1 to TRBJ1-4; 9 nucleotides agree with TRBD1. The CDR3 spans 15 residues. Germline CDR1 SGHRS, CDR2 YFSETQ. V lost 2 bases, J lost 5 bases, and 4 bases stayed unmatched. The CDR3 region is CASSFGQGRNEKLFF. The CDR3 DNA is TGCGCCAGCAGCTTCGGACAGGGGAGGAATGAAAAACTGTTTTTT.

This chain uses TRBV5-1 with TRBJ1-1, with D tentatively TRBD1 (5 bases). V gave up 6 bases and J gave up 5 bases, with 8 bases separating them. The CDR3 extends over 11 amino acids. Germline V gene sequence: CDR1 SGHRS, CDR2 YFSETQ. The CDR3 reads CASIRGTEAFF. CDR3 in DNA: TGCGCCAGCATCCGGGGGACTGAAGCTTTCTTT.

V and J are TRBV19 and TRBJ1-4, with TRBD1 matching over 7 bases. The CDR3 is 19 residues long. CDR1 LNHDA and CDR2 SQIVND come from the germline V gene (reference sequence). J was trimmed by 0 bases and V by 9 bases; bases with no gene match: 19. The CDR3, as DNA: TGTGCCAGAAATCCTAGCCGGGACAGAGGTTGTGCAACTAATGAAAAACTGTTTTTT. Protein: CARNPSRDRGCATNEKLFF.

The chain combines TRBV2 with TRBJ2-5, with D tentatively TRBD1 or TRBD2 (6 bases each). Germline assignment: CDR1 SNHLY and CDR2 FYNNEI. The CDR3 has 14 residues. Trimming removed 2 bases at V and 4 bases at J, with 11 bases between. In nucleotides, the CDR3 is TGTGCCAGCAGTGAAACACAGGGAGGAGAGACCCAGTACTTC. This sequence encodes CASSETQGGETQYF.

V gene TRBV7-8 combines with J gene TRBJ2-7; tentative D call: TRBD2 (7 bases). Trimming removed 3 bases at V and 2 bases at J, with 20 bases between. This CDR3 has 17 residues. The germline V gene has CDR1 SGHVS and CDR2 FQNEAQ. CDR3 nucleotide sequence: TGTGCCAGCAGCTTCACGACCGGGGGGCGGAAGGCCTACGAGCAGTACTTC. This codes for CASSFTTGGRKAYEQYF.

This clone was observed once. This chain's CDR3 is CASSLAGKGGELFF. Written as DNA, the CDR3 is TGCGCCAGCAGCTTGGCAGGGAAAGGCGGGGAGCTGTTTTTT. The chain links TRBV5-1 to TRBJ2-2, with D perhaps matching TRBD1 (5 bases). CDR3 size: 14 residues. Looked up from germline, CDR1 is SGHRS and CDR2 is YFSETQ. V dropped 0 bases and J dropped 7 bases, with 10 bases sitting between them.

The V call is TRBV19, the J call TRBJ1-5; the D is unclear. CDR3 length: 13 amino acids. Trimming pared 0 bases from V and 2 bases from J, leaving 2 bases between. The V gene's germline CDR1 is LNHDA and CDR2 SQIVND (reference sequence). The DNA of the CDR3 is TGTGCCAGTAGTATAGATGGCAATCAGCCCCAGCATTTT. It specifies CASSIDGNQPQHF.

The rearrangement joins TRBV9 to TRBJ2-5; 7 bases agree with TRBD2. Unmatched junction bases numbered 8, after V lost 4 bases and J lost 5 bases. The CDR3 extends over 14 amino acids. The germline CDR1 and CDR2 sequences are SGDLS and YYNGEE. The CDR3 DNA reads TGTGCCAGCAGCCTTGCGGGGGAGGGGGAGACCCAGTACTTC. As protein: CASSLAGEGETQYF.

J is TRBJ1-2 and V is TRBV7-2; D is uncertain. The CDR3 is 14 residues long. V was shortened by 1 base and J by 2 bases, with 8 bases between the two germline ends. Looked up from germline, CDR1 is SGHTA and CDR2 is FQGNSA. The CDR3 DNA is TGTGCCAGCAGCTTAGACAGCCTCAACTATGGCTACACCTTC. Translated, it gives CASSLDSLNYGYTF.

In its sample, this clone was seen once. The V gene is TRBV5-5, the J gene TRBJ2-1; D may correspond to TRBD1 or TRBD2 (5 bases each). CDR1 and CDR2 (germline): SGHKS, YYEKEE (reference sequence). This CDR3 comprises 15 residues. Trimming took off 0 bases at V and 0 bases at J, with 7 bases between the two ends. This chain's CDR3 is CASSLDGGSYNEQFF. The CDR3 nucleotides read TGTGCCAGCAGCTTGGATGGGGGCTCCTACAATGAGCAGTTCTTC.

The rearrangement uses TRBV5-4 and TRBJ2-2; D unresolved. The CDR3 totals 14 residues. The V end lost 0 bases, the J end lost 1 base, and 4 bases lay between the germline ends. CDR1 SGHNT and CDR2 YYREEE come from the germline V gene (reference sequence). The CDR3 coding sequence is TGTGCCAGCAGCTTGGATCTGAACACCGGGGAGCTGTTTTTT. Its translation: CASSLDLNTGELFF.

The CDR3 nucleotides are TGTGCCAGCAGCGCCCGCGGGGGAAGTCAAGAGACCCAGTACTTC. Its translation is CASSARGGSQETQYF. The V gene is TRBV7-3, the J gene TRBJ2-5; the match to TRBD2 covers 7 bases. CDR3 size: 15 residues. Germline CDR1 reads SGHTA; CDR2 reads FQGTGA. V shed 5 bases and J 2 bases; nucleotides not matched to a gene: 8.

This chain connects TRBV19 to TRBJ2-1; D may be TRBD2 (7 bases). V lost 1 base to trimming and J lost 8 bases, with 12 bases between them. This CDR3 is 14 amino acids long. Germline V gene data show CDR1 as LNHDA and CDR2 as SQIVND (reference sequence). The CDR3 loop is CASSIGRRGHEQFF. Written as DNA, the CDR3 is TGTGCCAGTAGTATAGGGAGGCGGGGGCATGAGCAGTTCTTC. Full variable domain (remainder filled in from reference TRBV19 and TRBJ2-1): DGGITQSPKYLFRKEGQNVTLSCEQNLNHDAMYWYRQDPGQGLRLIYYSQIVNDFQKGDIAEGYSVSREKKESFPLTVTSAQKNPTAFYLCASSIGRRGHEQFFGPGTRLTVL.

The rearrangement links TRBV27 to TRBJ1-4, with TRBD1 matching 8 bases. There are 15 residues in the CDR3. CDR1 MNHEY and CDR2 SMNVEV come from the germline V gene (reference sequence). V shed 6 bases and J 5 bases; nucleotides not matched to a gene: 8. In DNA, the CDR3 is TGTGCCAGCAGCCCTGCAGGGGGCCCGAATGAAAAACTGTTTTTT. Its translation is CASSPAGGPNEKLFF.